The TCR beta chain described here comes from a study of shared clonotypes between healthy human individuals (dated by TCRdb to 2020 to 2021). About the study as a whole: A couple of women and a few men aged 18 to 49 years were included in the cohort. Per donor, three plates each were used for CD4 naive and CD4 memory, two for CD8 naive, and one for CD8 memory. The study deeply sequenced blood TCR repertoires of five healthy adults to estimate repertoire size and the extent of clonotype sharing between individuals. Per donor, leukapheresis produced somewhere between about 0.9 and 10 billion PBMCs. To increase sequencing depth and limit assay-specific biases, TCR repertoire library preparation and sequencing were carried out by different laboratories using diverse techniques.

The donors were healthy, HIV-negative adults with no recently reported acute infections or vaccinations. Every donor was a Caucasian adult residing in Nashville, Tennessee, USA. CD4+ T cells were enriched by magnetic negative selection; naive cells were then positively selected on CD45RA, and the negative fraction formed the memory subset. Blood was obtained by leukapheresis, after which PBMCs were separated by Ficoll-Histopaque density gradient centrifugation and cryopreserved in liquid nitrogen vapor phase. Analytical flow cytometry was used to check the purity and quantity of each magnetically sorted T cell population. Genomic DNA was isolated from every sorted fraction and measured by UV absorbance on a Nanodrop 2000c. Remarks on this clone: The clone's antigen remains unknown. No much larger clone is present one base from it, and per-base qualities are unavailable.

CDR1 GTSNPN and CDR2 SVGIG were looked up in the germline V gene (reference sequence). The CDR3 has 16 amino acids, counting the end cysteine and phenylalanine. Solely the CDR3 DNA is kept, with 48 bases framed from the first base. V loses 0 bases, J loses 0 bases, and the germline ends lie 12 bases apart. Results the study describes overall, beyond this receptor: Compared with non-shared clonotypes, clonotypes shared by all four sorted-subset donors had higher generation probabilities. Pairwise subsampling led to the expectation that sequencing depth would affect the degree of clonotype sharing among donors. Naive subsets generally had larger estimated clonotype richness than memory subsets. Rarefaction of sorted-subset datasets indicated incomplete sequencing despite the large sequencing depth. Sharing across several donors was observed for 5% to 6.5% of naive CD4, over 3% of naive CD8, roughly 2.4% of memory CD4, and about 0.38% of memory CD8 clonotypes. The small number of donors limited the genetic and exposure-history diversity represented. Sampling was limited to blood, and TCR repertoires in tissue likely differ from TCR repertoires in blood.

Using the deep immunoSEQ assay, TCR CDR3 regions were amplified from genomic DNA by multiplex PCR. Extracted genomic DNA from each cell subset was spread evenly across all wells of several immunoSEQ 96-well plates, with each plate serving as a replicate. Each replicate PCR for sorted subsets received roughly 0.2 ug genomic DNA, equal to about 30,000 T cell genomes. Purified libraries were measured with a Qubit 3.0 fluorometer, size-checked on a Bioanalyzer 2100, and measured again with the KAPA Library Quantification kit. Every immunoSEQ 96-well plate was sequenced on a separate single-read 150-cycle Illumina NextSeq 550 flow cell. The authors' pipeline ran thus. Because only junctional sequences without quality scores were contained in the immunoSEQ output, filtering matching that applied to full-length reads could not be performed. Sequences were annotated with PyIR, a Python wrapper for IgBLAST v1.9, and V/J genes and CDR3 were assigned using IMGT germline references. Reads were filtered out if the reads had weak V/J assignments (E-value above 1e-6), no CDR3, stop codons, out-of-frame junctions, or ambiguous translated residues. V3J clonotypes were defined as sequences sharing the same inferred V gene, J gene, and CDR3 amino acid sequence. To compute the percentage overlap between repertoires, the number of shared unique clonotypes was divided by the size of the smaller repertoire. Three approaches were used to assess repertoire richness: RTK rarefaction, the Chao1 estimator, and Recon v2.1 estimates of unobserved clonotypes. Generation probabilities were computed with OLGA for all TCRbeta clonotypes obtained by the gDNA method from four donors. Not all clones reach the TCRdb copy of this immuneACCESS table, which keeps in-frame sequences only. Checked studies attribute under half of the gap to unresolved V genes and leave the rest unexplained. The V and J calls and the clone size are those of that table, but D and trimming were determined from the DNA. In all, the sample holds over a million clones, and approximately 78% of those were seen once. The top ten hold roughly 0.62% of the sample.

The sequence was obtained from a man between 18 and 29 years old in good health. Some clones in this sample may be carry-over from other donors' samples. Source material: memory CD4+ T cells from PBMCs. The cell subset or site label of this sample denotes: CD45RA-negative fraction. The rearrangement joined TRBV30 to TRBJ1-5, with no reliable assignment of the D segment. The bases are TGTGCCTGGAGTGTAGCCGGTCTTTATAGCAATCAGCCCCAGCATTTT. The encoded protein is CAWSVAGLYSNQPQHF.